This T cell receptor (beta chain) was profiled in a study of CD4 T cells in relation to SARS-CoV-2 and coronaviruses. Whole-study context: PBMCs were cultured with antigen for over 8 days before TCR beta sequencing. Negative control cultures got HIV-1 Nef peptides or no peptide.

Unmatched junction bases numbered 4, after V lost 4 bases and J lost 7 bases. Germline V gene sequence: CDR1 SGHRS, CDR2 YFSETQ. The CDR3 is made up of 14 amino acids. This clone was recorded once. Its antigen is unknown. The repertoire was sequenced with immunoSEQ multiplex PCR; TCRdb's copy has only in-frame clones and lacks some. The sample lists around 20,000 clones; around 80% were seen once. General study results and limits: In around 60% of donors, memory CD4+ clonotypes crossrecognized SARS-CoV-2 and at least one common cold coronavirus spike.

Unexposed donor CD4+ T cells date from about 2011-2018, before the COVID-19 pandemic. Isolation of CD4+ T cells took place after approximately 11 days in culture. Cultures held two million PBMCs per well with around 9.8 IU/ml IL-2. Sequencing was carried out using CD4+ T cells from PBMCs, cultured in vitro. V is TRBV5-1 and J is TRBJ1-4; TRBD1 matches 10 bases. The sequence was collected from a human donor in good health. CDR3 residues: CASSEGTGVEKLFF. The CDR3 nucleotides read TGCGCCAGCAGCGAAGGGACAGGGGTTGAAAAACTGTTTTTT.